Listed below are T cell receptor beta chains from one sample, sequenced in a study of response to subunit inactivated influenza vaccine. TCRdb reprocessed the RT-PCR reads via MiXCR and lists one record per CDR3 protein. This sample has around 540,000 distinct CDR3 sequences, with 12% found just once. The sample in question was PBMCs from blood, obtained on the day of vaccination. These receptors were obtained from a man aged 50 to 60 who received an inactivated influenza vaccine. Each CDR3 is given with its conserved first and last residue. A D gene is named only where the DNA matches it firmly. Where a row states a size, it is once, few, many or the class of an expanded clone; other rows omit it.

>NA|TRBV20-1|TRBJ1-1|NA
TGCAGTGCTAGATCCGGCTCCGGTGAAGCTTTCTTT
CSARSGSGEAFF
>TRBD1|TRBV12-3/TRBV12-4|TRBJ1-5|NA
TGTGCCAGCAGTACTCAGGGGGCGTCGGGTCAGCCCCAGCATTTT
CASSTQGASGQPQHF
>NA|TRBV7-2|TRBJ1-2|few
TGTGCCAGCAGCTTTGATCAGGGTCATCGTGGCTACACCTTC
CASSFDQGHRGYTF
>NA|TRBV5-1|TRBJ2-1|few
TGCGCCAGCACTATCGGGGGACCGGTGGCGGGGCCTTACAATGAGCAGTTCTTC
CASTIGGPVAGPYNEQFF
>NA|TRBV28|TRBJ2-3|many
TGTGCCAGCAGTTTACAGGGGCCAGATACGCAGTATTTT
CASSLQGPDTQYF
>NA|TRBV15|TRBJ2-1|many
TGTGCCACCAGCTTCCGTAGAGAACTTCTCTACAATGAGCAGTTCTTC
CATSFRRELLYNEQFF
>TRBD2|TRBV28|TRBJ2-7|NA
TGTGCCAGCAGGGAGCGGGGGGGCTTGAGTAGGAACGAGCAGTACTTC
CASRERGGLSRNEQYF
>TRBD1|TRBV7-9|TRBJ2-7|few
TGTGCCAGCAGCTCGCTACAGGGGGCGGTACACGAGCAGTACTTC
CASSSLQGAVHEQYF
>TRBD1|TRBV20-1|TRBJ2-7|NA
TGCAGTGCTAATGAGGGGGCCCCCTACGAGCAGTACTTC
CSANEGAPYEQYF
>NA|TRBV19|TRBJ2-1|NA
TGTGCCAGTAGTATAGGGTCTGCGCACAATGAGCAGTTCTTC
CASSIGSAHNEQFF
>NA|TRBV11-2|TRBJ2-1|NA
TGTGCCAGCAGCTTAGGAATGAGAAATGAGCAGTTCTTC
CASSLGMRNEQFF
>NA|TRBV20-1|TRBJ2-1|NA
TGCAGTGCTAGGGAATCGGACTACAATGAGCAGTTCTTC
CSARESDYNEQFF
>NA|TRBV6-1|TRBJ1-5|few
TGTGCCAGCAGACAACATGCCTTCGGGCCCCAGCATTTT
CASRQHAFGPQHF
>NA|TRBV12-3/TRBV12-4|TRBJ2-1|few
TGTGCCAGCAGTTTTTTCAGGGGCAGTGAGCAGTTCTTC
CASSFFRGSEQFF
>TRBD2|TRBV11-2|TRBJ2-2|NA
TGTGCCAGCAGCCCAACGACTAGCGGGAGGGTTTTTATTAACACCGGGGAGCTGTTTTTT
CASSPTTSGRVFINTGELFF
>NA|TRBV15|TRBJ2-1|few
TGTGCCACCGGCAGGGGTAACGGCGATGAGCAGTTCTTC
CATGRGNGDEQFF
>NA|TRBV7-9|TRBJ1-4|few
TGTGCCAGCAGCCCCCGGAGATCAACTAATGAAAAACTGTTTTTT
CASSPRRSTNEKLFF
>TRBD2|TRBV27|TRBJ2-1|few
TGTGCCAGCAGTTTGGCTAGCGGGAGGTGGAATGAGCAGTTCTTC
CASSLASGRWNEQFF
>NA|TRBV5-1|TRBJ1-5|NA
TGCGCCAGCAGCTTGACAGGTACTTTAGGGCAGCCCCAGCATTTT
CASSLTGTLGQPQHF
>TRBD1|TRBV27|TRBJ1-2|many
TGTGCCAGCAGTCCCCCGGACAGGGTCATTGGCTATGGCTACACCTTC
CASSPPDRVIGYGYTF
>NA|TRBV9|TRBJ2-2|many
TGTGCCAGCAGCGTTCACACCGGGGAGCTGTTTTTT
CASSVHTGELFF
>NA|TRBV20-1|TRBJ2-1|NA
TGCAGTGCTAGAGTGGACGGGAGTTGGTACAATGAGCAGTTCTTC
CSARVDGSWYNEQFF
>NA|TRBV4-2|TRBJ2-7|many
TGTGCCAGCAGCCAAGGTGGAGGGTGGAATGAGCAGTACTTC
CASSQGGGWNEQYF
>NA|TRBV9|TRBJ1-3|NA
TGTGCCAGCAGCGACCCTTCTGGAAACACCATATATTTT
CASSDPSGNTIYF
>NA|TRBV28|TRBJ1-1|many
TGTGCCAGCGTGACAGGAGGCCGGAATGAAGCTTTCTTT
CASVTGGRNEAFF
>NA|TRBV5-4|TRBJ1-1|few
TGTGCCAGCGGGTCCCAACCAGGAGGTACTGAAGCTTTCTTT
CASGSQPGGTEAFF
>TRBD2|TRBV5-1|TRBJ2-2|NA
TGCGCCAGCAGCTGGAGACTAGCGGGAGAGGACGGGGAGCTGTTTTTT
CASSWRLAGEDGELFF
>NA|TRBV15|TRBJ2-5|NA
TGTGCCACCAGCAGAGGGAGGGGAGTTTTCCAAGAGACCCAGTACTTC
CATSRGRGVFQETQYF
>TRBD1|TRBV20-1|TRBJ2-7|few
TGCAGTGCCAGTCAGGGGGAAAGGCGGTACGAGCAGTACTTC
CSASQGERRYEQYF
>NA|TRBV20-1|TRBJ2-4|few
TGCAGTGCTAGTTTGGGACTAGCCAAAAACATTCAGTACTTC
CSASLGLAKNIQYF
>NA|TRBV29-1|TRBJ2-3|NA
TGCAGCGTTGTAACCGGTGCCGATACGCAGTATTTT
CSVVTGADTQYF
>TRBD1|TRBV7-8|TRBJ2-7|NA
TGTGCCAGCAGCTTAGCGGTGACAGGGGACTACGAGCAGTACTTC
CASSLAVTGDYEQYF
>TRBD1|TRBV6-2/TRBV6-3|TRBJ2-1|NA
TGTGCCAGCAACACGCAGGGGGTGGCCTACAATGAGCAGTTCTTC
CASNTQGVAYNEQFF
>NA|TRBV20-1|TRBJ2-1|few
TGCAGTGCTAGACCCCTACTCGCGGAAGTCTACAATGAGCAGTTCTTC
CSARPLLAEVYNEQFF
>TRBD1|TRBV4-2|TRBJ2-7|many
TGTGCCAGCAGCCAAGAAGGACAGGGAGCCTACGAGCAGTACTTC
CASSQEGQGAYEQYF
>TRBD1|TRBV7-2|TRBJ2-6|few
TGTGCCAGCAGCCCGCTAGGGGGCACTGGGGCCAACGTCCTGACTTTC
CASSPLGGTGANVLTF
>NA|TRBV2|TRBJ1-1|many
TGTGCCAGCAGTCAAGGGCGTTCGACTGAAGCTTTCTTT
CASSQGRSTEAFF
>NA|TRBV7-9|TRBJ1-4|many
TGTGCCAGCAGGTCCGGAGAGGGAAAACTGTTTTTT
CASRSGEGKLFF
>NA|TRBV4-1|TRBJ2-7|few
TGCGCCAGCAGCCAAGGCCCCCGGGGCACGACCTACGAGCAGTACTTC
CASSQGPRGTTYEQYF
>TRBD2|TRBV10-3|TRBJ2-3|few
TGTGCCACAGGCCCCCTCGGGGGGGGCACAGATACGCAGTATTTT
CATGPLGGGTDTQYF